The 22 T cell receptor beta chains below all came from one sample that was sequenced in a study of T cell responses to AZD1222 COVID-19 vaccine. Assay used: immunoSEQ multiplex PCR; TCRdb lists only in-frame clones, some missing. Found here are under 150,000 clones, around 83% of them singletons; the top ten hold roughly a quarter. Sequencing used peripheral blood, obtained 28 days after the second AZD1222 dose. Receptors were obtained from an adult who received the AZD1222 COVID-19 vaccine.

This clone was seen more than once but under ten times. V and J are TRBV28 and TRBJ1-3; 12 positions match TRBD1. Per germline, CDR1 MDHEN and CDR2 SYDVKM. The CDR3 has 14 amino acids. V dropped 7 bases and J dropped 8; count of bases not matched to a gene: 6. CDR3 loop: CASTRGTGGHTIYF. Written as DNA, the CDR3 is TGTGCCAGCACTCGCGGGACAGGGGGCCACACCATATATTTT.

In its sample, this clone was seen once. The chain uses TRBV4-3 and TRBJ1-6; D is undetermined. Germline V gene lookup returns CDR1 LGHNA and CDR2 YSLEER. V lost 0 bases, J lost 9 bases, and 15 bases lay in between. CDR3 length equals 16 residues. CDR3 loop: CASSQDVERGSSPLHF. CDR3 DNA: TGCGCCAGCAGCCAAGATGTTGAACGGGGTAGTTCACCCCTCCACTTT.

This chain connects TRBV30 to TRBJ1-1; D may be TRBD1 (6 bases). This CDR3 has 14 amino acids. Germline V CDR1 and CDR2: GTSNPN, SVGIG (reference sequence). V lost 3 bases, J lost 4 bases, and 15 bases lay in between. The CDR3 sequence: CAWSIDQGFTEAFF. CDR3 sequence (DNA): TGTGCCTGGAGCATAGACCAGGGGTTCACTGAAGCTTTCTTT. Full variable domain (rest looked up from reference TRBV30 and TRBJ1-1): SQTIHQWPATLVQPVGSPLSLECTVEGTSNPNLYWYRQAAGRGLQLLFYSVGIGQISSEVPQNLSASRPQDRQFILSSKKLLLSDSGFYLCAWSIDQGFTEAFFGQGTRLTVV.

The chain has TRBV6-2 or TRBV6-3 and TRBJ1-6, with D maybe TRBD1 (5 bases). Germline CDR1 reads MNHEY; CDR2 reads SVGEGT. Trimming left V 5 bases short and J 0 bases short, with 11 bases between. This CDR3 contains 16 residues. The CDR3 nucleotides read TGTGCCAGCAGTGTTTCGACAGACTCCTATAATTCACCCCTCCACTTT. Protein product: CASSVSTDSYNSPLHF.

V and J are TRBV3-1 (or the pseudogene TRBV3-2) and TRBJ1-1; D ambiguous. The CDR3 contains 17 residues. The V gene's germline CDR1 is LGHDT and CDR2 YNNKEL (reference sequence). V was shortened by 0 bases and J by 0 bases, with 14 bases between the two germline ends. CDR3 region: CASSQDQNRGVNTEAFF. CDR3 nucleotide sequence: TGTGCCAGCAGCCAAGATCAAAACAGAGGAGTGAACACTGAAGCTTTCTTT.

This chain connects TRBV6-6 to TRBJ2-7; unclear D gene. The CDR3 sequence is 11 residues long. The germline V and J ends were trimmed by 5 bases and 2 bases, with 4 bases remaining between them. In germline, CDR1 is MNHNY, CDR2 SVGAGI (reference sequence). CDR3 residues: CASSRPYEQYF. In nucleotides, the CDR3 is TGTGCCAGCAGTCGACCCTACGAGCAGTACTTC.

V gene TRBV7-2 combines with J gene TRBJ1-3; the match to TRBD1 covers 8 bases. The CDR3 runs to 18 residues. Germline V gene sequence: CDR1 SGHTA, CDR2 FQGNSA. J was trimmed by 0 bases and V by 5 bases; bases with no gene match: 12. In nucleotides, the CDR3 is TGTGCCAGCAGCCTAGGGACAGGCCTTGGGGGCTCTGGAAACACCATATATTTT. It codes for CASSLGTGLGGSGNTIYF. Complete variable domain (other parts from reference TRBV7-2 and TRBJ1-3): GAGVSQSPSNKVTEKGKDVELRCDPISGHTALYWYRQSLGQGLEFLIYFQGNSAPDKSGLPSDRFSAERTGGSVSTLTIQRTQQEDSAVYLCASSLGTGLGGSGNTIYFGEGSWLTVV.

The J gene is TRBJ2-3, the V gene TRBV2; D remains ambiguous. The germline gives CDR1 SNHLY, CDR2 FYNNEI. V was cut by 1 base and J by 7 bases, with 3 bases left in between. The CDR3 is 11 residues long. The CDR3 loop reads CASSEGYTQYF. CDR3 DNA: TGTGCCAGCAGTGAAGGGTATACGCAGTATTTT.

This chain uses TRBV24-1 with TRBJ2-5; perhaps TRBD2 as D (7 bases). This CDR3 has 14 amino acids. CDR1 KGHDR and CDR2 SFDVKD come from the germline V gene. Trimming shortened V by 5 bases and J by 5 bases, and 14 bases separated the two germline ends. For the CDR3, the DNA is TGTGCCACCAGTGTATCGGGGGGCGGTGAGACCCAGTACTTC. Translating it yields CATSVSGGGETQYF.

The chain employs TRBV27 and TRBJ2-1; TRBD1 aligns across 7 bases. The CDR3 consists of 14 residues. J lost 4 bases, V lost 6 bases, and 6 bases had no gene match. CDR1 is MNHEY and CDR2 is SMNVEV in the germline V gene (reference sequence). CDR3 loop: CASRQRGRYNEQFF. CDR3 bases: TGTGCCAGCAGGCAGAGGGGGCGGTACAATGAGCAGTTCTTC.

The V gene is TRBV4-3, the J gene TRBJ2-2; D perhaps matches TRBD2 (6 bases). CDR3 length equals 16 residues. Germline loops: CDR1 LGHNA, CDR2 YSLEER. V lost 3 bases and J 2 bases, leaving 13 bases between the germline ends. CDR3 nucleotide sequence: TGCGCCAGCAGCCACACCGGGACTCTCAACACCGGGGAGCTGTTTTTT. Its translation: CASSHTGTLNTGELFF.

The table lists this clone with a count of one. This rearrangement joins TRBV9 to TRBJ1-5; D is unclear. CDR3 length equals 14 residues. Between the trimmed V and J ends, which lost 1 base and 0 bases, there was a span of 5 bases. Looked up from germline, CDR1 is SGDLS and CDR2 is YYNGEE. The CDR3 loop reads CASSVSSSNQPQHF. The DNA for the CDR3 is TGTGCCAGCAGCGTAAGCTCTAGCAATCAGCCCCAGCATTTT.

The table lists this clone with a count of one. The V and J genes are TRBV6-5 and TRBJ1-1, with D possibly TRBD1 on 5 matching bases. V lost 9 bases and J lost 8, with 13 bases in between. CDR3 size: 11 residues. The germline gives CDR1 MNHEY, CDR2 SVGAGI. The CDR3 sequence: CASSNSGEAFF. CDR3 nucleotide sequence: TGTGCCAGTAGCAACTCAGGGGAAGCTTTCTTT.

Note on this clone: This CDR3 is also generated by other DNA sequences in the sample. This sequence joins TRBV14 and TRBJ1-1; D is ambiguous. Germline V CDR1 and CDR2: SGHDN, FVKESK. This CDR3 spans 15 amino acids. V gave up 4 bases and J gave up 1 base, with 13 bases separating them. CDR3 DNA sequence: TGTGCCAGCAGCCCATACACCGGCCGGAACACTGAAGCTTTCTTT. Translated: CASSPYTGRNTEAFF.

This sequence joins TRBV5-1 and TRBJ2-7; D not certain. CDR1 is SGHRS, CDR2 YFSETQ, per germline. Trimming took off 0 bases at V and 3 bases at J, with 7 bases between the two ends. There are 13 residues in the CDR3. The CDR3 coding sequence is TGCGCCAGCAGCTTGGCTGGGTTCTACGAGCAGTACTTC. This translates into CASSLAGFYEQYF.

V and J are TRBV7-9 and TRBJ1-1, with TRBD1 identical over 8 bases. Germline V gene data show CDR1 as SEHNR and CDR2 as FQNEAQ (reference sequence). J gave up 0 bases and V 4 bases, and 4 bases lay outside the gene matches. The CDR3 runs to 15 residues. DNA of the CDR3: TGTGCCAGCAGCTCAAGACAGGGGATGAACACTGAAGCTTTCTTT. It specifies CASSSRQGMNTEAFF.

The chain has TRBV5-1 and TRBJ2-7; 8 nucleotides align to TRBD1. Germline V gene lookup returns CDR1 SGHRS and CDR2 YFSETQ. This CDR3 is 14 amino acids long. J gave up 3 bases and V 4 bases, and 6 bases lay outside the gene matches. DNA of the CDR3: TGCGCCAGCAGCCCACGGACAGGGAACTACGAGCAGTACTTC. Protein product: CASSPRTGNYEQYF.

The sample holds one count of this clone. This sequence joins TRBV7-8 and TRBJ2-5; D is perhaps TRBD2 (5 bases). Germline CDR1 reads SGHVS; CDR2 reads FQNEAQ. V was cut by 4 bases and J by 5 bases, with 23 bases left in between. The CDR3 sequence is 17 residues long. CDR3 region: CASSSHRDPVKGETQYF. DNA of the CDR3: TGTGCCAGCAGCTCCCACCGGGATCCAGTTAAAGGGGAGACCCAGTACTTC.

The rearrangement links TRBV7-2 to TRBJ2-5, with 7 bases that match TRBD1. Germline V gene sequence: CDR1 SGHTA, CDR2 FQGNSA. Trimming at V came to 5 bases and at J to 1 base, leaving 4 bases not matched to a gene. CDR3 size: 14 residues. The CDR3 loop reads CASSIQGTQETQYF. CDR3 sequence (DNA): TGTGCCAGCAGCATACAGGGGACCCAAGAGACCCAGTACTTC.

This sequence joins TRBV6-5 and TRBJ1-4; D may be TRBD1 (5 bases). Deletions cut 6 bases from V and 4 bases from J, with 12 bases between. The CDR3 covers 14 residues. CDR1 and CDR2 from the germline V gene are MNHEY and SVGAGI. CDR3 sequence: CASRMTVDNEKLFF. DNA of the CDR3: TGTGCCAGCAGGATGACAGTTGATAATGAAAAACTGTTTTTT.

This clone was observed a handful of times. The chain joins TRBV3-1 (or the pseudogene TRBV3-2) to TRBJ2-2, with TRBD2 as a possible D gene (5 bases). This CDR3 contains 14 residues. The germline V gene encodes CDR1 LGHDT and CDR2 YNNKEL (reference sequence). V lost 5 bases, J lost 7 bases, and 14 bases lay in between. The CDR3 loop is CASSSLGSDGELFF. In DNA, the CDR3 is TGTGCCAGCAGCAGCCTGGGTAGCGACGGGGAGCTGTTTTTT.

The chain is built from TRBV5-1 and TRBJ1-1, with D unclear. CDR1 and CDR2 (germline): SGHRS, YFSETQ. CDR3 size: 14 residues. V was pared by 3 bases and J by 0 bases, with 9 bases between. The DNA of the CDR3 is TGCGCCAGCAGCTCAACACTGATGAACACTGAAGCTTTCTTT. Translation gives CASSSTLMNTEAFF.